This is a list of T cell receptor beta chains from one sample in a study of T cell changes during pregnancy in multiple sclerosis. TCRdb's table, derived via immunoSEQ multiplex PCR, lists solely in-frame clones and lacks some. The table has 50,000 to 55,000 clones, about 90% seen once; the top ten hold nearly 0.4%. Sequenced material: CD4+ T cells from peripheral blood mononuclear cells, taken after pregnancy. Receptors originate from a female donor with multiple sclerosis, enrolled in a pregnancy study. The CDR3 runs from the conserved cysteine through the conserved F or W. A D gene is named only where the DNA matches it firmly. Size is omitted from some rows. Given values are once, few, many or a class for expanded clones.

D gene,clone size,V gene,J gene,CDR3 DNA,CDR3 protein
TRBD2,NA,TRBV5-5,TRBJ2-2,TGTGCCAGCAGCCCCGGAGGTAGCGGGAGCACCGGGGAGCTGTTTTTT,CASSPGGSGSTGELFF
NA,NA,TRBV5-6,TRBJ1-5,TGTGCCAGCAGCTCCACAGGTGAGCAAGGGCCCCAGCATTTT,CASSSTGEQGPQHF
NA,NA,TRBV7-3,TRBJ2-1,TGTGCCAGCAGCTTGACTAATTCGGTTTACAATGAGCAGTTCTTC,CASSLTNSVYNEQFF
NA,NA,TRBV4-1,TRBJ1-1,TGCGCCAGCAGCCAAGATCGTTTAGGGGTGGGGGGCACTGAAGCTTTCTTT,CASSQDRLGVGGTEAFF
TRBD2,NA,TRBV5-1,TRBJ2-1,TGCGCCAGCAGCCTCTCCTCACTAGCGGGCCCTCAAGCTGAGCAGTTCTTC,CASSLSSLAGPQAEQFF
NA,NA,TRBV21-1,TRBJ2-7,TGTGCCAGCAGCCAGCCGACAGGGTGGTACGAGCAGTACTTC,CASSQPTGWYEQYF
NA,once,TRBV7-3,TRBJ1-1,TGTGCCAGCAGCCTCCGGAGGTGGGCTGAAGCTTTCTTT,CASSLRRWAEAFF
TRBD2,NA,TRBV5-1,TRBJ2-1,TGCGCCAGCAGCGAGACTAGCGGGTCCAATGAGCAGTTCTTC,CASSETSGSNEQFF
NA,NA,TRBV19,TRBJ2-3,TGTGCCAGTAGTATAGGTCCCCTCACAGATACGCAGTATTTT,CASSIGPLTDTQYF
NA,NA,TRBV5-1,TRBJ2-3,TGCGCCAGCAGCTTGGCTGTCGTCATGGGCGAAAATACGCAGTATTTT,CASSLAVVMGENTQYF
NA,NA,TRBV2,TRBJ1-5,TGTGCCAGCAGGGAGGGAGGGAGACGTATCAATCAGCCCCAGCATTTT,CASREGGRRINQPQHF
TRBD2,NA,TRBV4-3,TRBJ2-7,TGCGCCAGCAGCTCCCGACTAGCCCACGAGCAGTACTTC,CASSSRLAHEQYF
NA,once,TRBV20-1,TRBJ2-4,TGCAGTGCCTGGACAGAAAACATTCAGTACTTC,CSAWTENIQYF
NA,once,TRBV5-6,TRBJ1-1,TGTGCCAGCAGCTTGGGATTTTCCACTTCAGCTTTCTTT,CASSLGFSTSAFF
TRBD1,NA,TRBV5-4,TRBJ2-5,TGTGCCAGCAGCTCCGTACGGACAGGGGGACCTACATTCCAAGAGACCCAGTACTTC,CASSSVRTGGPTFQETQYF
TRBD2,NA,TRBV25-1,TRBJ2-1,TGTGCCAGCATAGATGCTAGCGGGAGTCCCCGCTCCTACAATGAGCAGTTCTTC,CASIDASGSPRSYNEQFF
NA,NA,TRBV7-6,TRBJ2-2,TGTGCCAGCAGCTCCGTCGGGGAGCTGTTTTTT,CASSSVGELFF
TRBD1,NA,TRBV5-1,TRBJ2-7,TGCGCCAGCAGCTTGGACGGGACAGGATTCTACGAGCAGTACTTC,CASSLDGTGFYEQYF
NA,NA,TRBV14,TRBJ1-1,TGTGCCAGCAGGAAGGTACTACCTGCGAACACTGAAGCTTTCTTT,CASRKVLPANTEAFF
TRBD1,NA,TRBV19,TRBJ2-6,TGTGCCAGTAGTCAAGCAGGGGGCGCGAGGGCCGGGGCCAACGTCCTGACTTTC,CASSQAGGARAGANVLTF
TRBD1,NA,TRBV28,TRBJ1-4,TGTGCCAGCAGTGGACAGGGGGCGTTTGAAAAACTGTTTTTT,CASSGQGAFEKLFF
TRBD2,NA,TRBV7-2,TRBJ2-2,TGTGCCAGCAGCTTAACTAGCGGGAGTTACACCGGGGAGCTGTTTTTT,CASSLTSGSYTGELFF
NA,NA,TRBV5-5,TRBJ2-5,TGTGCCAGCAGCTTGGAGTACGCGAGAAGACAAGAGACCCAGTACTTC,CASSLEYARRQETQYF
NA,NA,TRBV11-2,TRBJ2-3,TGTGCCAGCAGCTTAGGGTACCTGCGGGATACGCAGTATTTT,CASSLGYLRDTQYF
NA,NA,TRBV29-1,TRBJ1-1,TGCAGCGTTGAAAAAGTACGACAGATAAACACTGAAGCTTTCTTT,CSVEKVRQINTEAFF
TRBD1,NA,TRBV5-1,TRBJ2-7,TGCGCCAGCAGCCCGGTACTTGGGACAGGGGGTTCCTACGAGCAGTACTTC,CASSPVLGTGGSYEQYF
NA,NA,TRBV30,TRBJ1-4,TGTGCCTGGAGTTGGGTCGGCGGGCCCACTAATGAAAAACTGTTTTTT,CAWSWVGGPTNEKLFF
NA,once,TRBV5-1,TRBJ2-7,TGCGCCAGCAGCTTGGACTATAACTACGAGCAGTACTTC,CASSLDYNYEQYF
TRBD1,NA,TRBV30,TRBJ2-7,TGTGCCTGGGGACTGACAGGGGCGTCCTCCTACGAGCAGTACTTC,CAWGLTGASSYEQYF
TRBD1,few,TRBV6-1,TRBJ1-3,TGTGCCAGCAGGGCACAGGGGGCGTCTGGAAACACCATATATTTT,CASRAQGASGNTIYF
TRBD1,NA,TRBV5-5,TRBJ1-1,TGTGCCAGCAGCCCAGGGATCGACAGGGTCGGCACTGAAGCTTTCTTT,CASSPGIDRVGTEAFF
TRBD2,NA,TRBV9,TRBJ2-7,TGTGCCAGCAGCGTAGGACCCTTAGCGGGAGGAGCCTACGAGCAGTACTTC,CASSVGPLAGGAYEQYF
TRBD2,NA,TRBV11-2,TRBJ2-1,TGTGCCAGCAGCTCCGGTAGCGGGAGGGTAAATGAGCAGTTCTTC,CASSSGSGRVNEQFF
NA,NA,TRBV19,TRBJ1-2,TGTGCCAGTAGTACCGGCGGGACGGCGAAAGGCTACACCTTC,CASSTGGTAKGYTF
TRBD1,NA,TRBV29-1,TRBJ1-3,TGCAGCGTTGGCCCGGGACAGGGAAGCTCTGGAAACACCATATATTTT,CSVGPGQGSSGNTIYF
TRBD2,NA,TRBV7-2,TRBJ2-7,TGTGCCAGCAGCTTAGAACTAGCGGGAGTTAGGTTTTACTACGAGCAGTACTTC,CASSLELAGVRFYYEQYF
NA,NA,TRBV10-3,TRBJ2-2,TGTGCCATCAGTGAGCAGGGCCCCGGGGAGCTGTTTTTT,CAISEQGPGELFF
NA,NA,TRBV21-1,TRBJ2-2,TGTGCCATATCCAGGGGGCTACACACCGGGGAGCTGTTTTTT,CAISRGLHTGELFF
TRBD2,NA,TRBV7-2,TRBJ2-1,TGTGCCAGCAGCTTGATACTAGCGGGTATATACAATGAGCAGTTCTTC,CASSLILAGIYNEQFF
TRBD1,NA,TRBV19,TRBJ1-4,TGTGCCAGTAGGACTACAGGGGATGAAAAACTGTTTTTT,CASRTTGDEKLFF
TRBD1,NA,TRBV15,TRBJ1-4,TGTGCCACCAGCAGGGACAGGGGGGTCAATGAAAAACTGTTTTTT,CATSRDRGVNEKLFF